This entry lists 21 T cell receptor beta chains sequenced from one sample in a study of shared clonotypes between healthy human individuals. Generated by immunoSEQ multiplex PCR, the TCRdb table keeps only in-frame clones and is missing some. The table lists around 99,000 clones, about 70% of them singletons, with 45% to 55% in the top ten. The source material was memory CD8+ T cells sorted from blood. Described subset: CD45RO+ cells pooled with CCR7-negative TemRA cells. These receptors originate from a man aged 30 to 39 in good health.

The V call is TRBV2, the J call TRBJ2-1, with D maybe TRBD1 (5 bases). The germline V and J ends were trimmed by 9 bases and 4 bases, with 13 bases remaining between them. CDR1 SNHLY and CDR2 FYNNEI come from the germline V gene. The CDR3 has 13 amino acids. The CDR3 reads CASQRYRYNEQFF. CDR3 in DNA: TGTGCCAGTCAACGATACAGGTACAATGAGCAGTTCTTC.

The rearrangement uses TRBV7-2 and TRBJ2-7, with D perhaps assigned TRBD1 or TRBD2 (5 bases each). The CDR3 loop spans 16 amino acids. CDR1 and CDR2 (germline): SGHTA, FQGNSA. The V gene lost 5 bases and the J gene lost 6 bases, with 23 bases spanning the gap. The CDR3 sequence: CASSLHPWGAGGEQYF. The CDR3 DNA is TGTGCCAGCAGCCTCCACCCGTGGGGCGCGGGCGGCGAGCAGTACTTC.

The chain links TRBV21-1 to TRBJ2-5. TRBV21-1 is a recognized pseudogene. CDR3 size: 16 residues. CDR3 nucleotide sequence: TGTGCCAGCAGCACTTACCGGGACGGAGTTTGGGAGACCCAGTACTTC. It translates to CASSTYRDGVWETQYF.

The rearrangement uses TRBV27 and TRBJ1-4; D unclear. Germline CDR1 reads MNHEY; CDR2 reads SMNVEV (reference sequence). V gave up 3 bases and J gave up 8 bases, with 13 bases separating them. The CDR3 spans 14 residues. The CDR3 DNA reads as TGTGCCAGCAGTTTGACTCCCCTAGACGAAAAACTGTTTTTT. It encodes CASSLTPLDEKLFF. Drawing the rest from reference TRBV27 and TRBJ1-4, the complete variable domain is EAQVTQNPRYLITVTGKKLTVTCSQNMNHEYMSWYRQDPGLGLRQIYYSMNVEVTDKGDVPEGYKVSRKEKRNFPLILESPSPNQTSLYFCASSLTPLDEKLFFGSGTQLSVL.

The chain joins TRBV6-5 to TRBJ2-5; TRBD2 matches at 8 bases. The V segment lost 2 bases and the J segment 5 bases; nucleotides outside the gene matches: 7. This CDR3 is 15 amino acids long. Germline CDR1 reads MNHEY; CDR2 reads SVGAGI. CDR3 in amino acids: CASSYGVSGGETQYF. CDR3 nucleotide sequence: TGTGCCAGCAGTTACGGGGTCTCGGGAGGGGAGACCCAGTACTTC.

The chain links TRBV30 to TRBJ2-7; D is possibly TRBD2 (6 bases). Deletions cut 6 bases from V and 2 bases from J, with 20 bases between. CDR1 and CDR2 from the germline V gene are GTSNPN and SVGIG (reference sequence). This CDR3 spans 15 amino acids. The CDR3 loop reads CACSRRRGSAYEQYF. The CDR3 nucleotides are TGTGCCTGTTCCCGGCGGAGGGGCTCAGCCTACGAGCAGTACTTC.

Only a few counts were recorded for this clone. The chain employs TRBV5-6 and TRBJ2-7; D call uncertain. The CDR3 sequence is 12 residues long. Germline assignment: CDR1 SGHDT and CDR2 YYEEEE. V was cut by 4 bases and J by 6 bases, with 11 bases left in between. CDR3 in amino acids: CASSPGPGEQYF. CDR3 nucleotides: TGTGCCAGCAGCCCGGGCCCTGGCGAGCAGTACTTC. The variable domain in full, completed from reference TRBV5-6 and TRBJ2-7, reads DAGVTQSPTHLIKTRGQQVTLRCSPKSGHDTVSWYQQALGQGPQFIFQYYEEEERQRGNFPDRFSGHQFPNYSSELNVNALLLGDSALYLCASSPGPGEQYFGPGTRLTVT.

The CDR3 spells CASILAGGNYNEQFF. CDR3 nucleotides: TGTGCCAGCATCTTAGCGGGAGGCAACTACAATGAGCAGTTCTTC. The rearrangement joins TRBV28 to TRBJ2-1; TRBD2 matches at 10 bases. The CDR3 runs 15 residues. The germline CDR1 and CDR2 sequences are MDHEN and SYDVKM. The ends lost 7 bases at V and 3 bases at J; junction bases unmatched: 6. The full variable domain, its missing parts supplied by reference TRBV28 and TRBJ2-1, is DVKVTQSSRYLVKRTGEKVFLECVQDMDHENMFWYRQDPGLGLRLIYFSYDVKMKEKGDIPEGYSVSREKKERFSLILESASTNQTSMYLCASILAGGNYNEQFFGPGTRLTVL.

This clone was counted once. One junction end does not reproduce the germline sequence, and a read error may be involved. The rearrangement uses TRBV7-7 and TRBJ1-2, with D possibly matching TRBD1 (6 bases). In germline, CDR1 is SSHAT, CDR2 FNYEAQ (reference sequence). The CDR3 is 15 amino acids. As DNA, the CDR3 is TGTGCTAGCAGCTTAATACAGGGAAGTCAGGATGGCTACACCTTC. This sequence encodes CASSLIQGSQDGYTF.

This clone turned up a few times. The chain joins TRBV7-9 to TRBJ1-1; the D gene is possibly TRBD1 (6 bases). From germline, CDR1 is SEHNR and CDR2 FQNEAQ (reference sequence). CDR3 size: 16 residues. With 5 bases removed from V and 0 bases from J, the gap between germline ends came to 16 bases. CDR3 protein: CASSKRTTGVNTEAFF. CDR3 nucleotides: TGTGCCAGCAGCAAACGGACGACAGGCGTGAACACTGAAGCTTTCTTT.

The genes are TRBV27 and TRBJ2-1; 16 bases agree with TRBD2. The V segment lost 3 bases and the J segment 7 bases; nucleotides outside the gene matches: 12. CDR1 MNHEY and CDR2 SMNVEV come from the germline V gene (reference sequence). CDR3 length: 19 residues. This chain's CDR3 is CASSFRIPGLAGGSNEQFF. The DNA for the CDR3 is TGTGCCAGCAGTTTCCGGATACCGGGACTAGCGGGAGGGTCGAATGAGCAGTTCTTC.

The chain recombines TRBV28 with TRBJ2-2, with TRBD2 as a possible D gene (5 bases). The CDR3 length is 13 residues. Germline V gene lookup returns CDR1 MDHEN and CDR2 SYDVKM. V lost 2 bases to trimming and J lost 7 bases, with 8 bases between them. This CDR3 is CASSLGLGGELFF. DNA of the CDR3: TGTGCCAGCAGTTTAGGACTGGGCGGGGAGCTGTTTTTT.

To note about this clone: This sample includes further DNA sequences coding for the same CDR3. The J gene is TRBJ2-7, the V gene TRBV4-1; maybe TRBD2 (6 bases). Trimming cost V 4 bases and J 0 bases, with 10 bases left between them. In germline, CDR1 is MGHRA, CDR2 YSYEKL. This CDR3 spans 14 amino acids. The CDR3 DNA is TGCGCCAGCAGCCGGGGACTGAACTCCTACGAGCAGTACTTC. Translating gives CASSRGLNSYEQYF.

This clone was detected a few times. The rearrangement links TRBV28 to TRBJ2-1, with D perhaps given as TRBD1 or TRBD2 (5 bases each). The CDR3 covers 15 residues. Germline CDR1 is MDHEN and CDR2 is SYDVKM. V was clipped by 6 bases and J by 4 bases, with 16 bases between them. The CDR3 bases are TGTGCCAGCAGAAAGGGGACGGTTGAATACAATGAGCAGTTCTTC. This sequence encodes CASRKGTVEYNEQFF.

The rearrangement links TRBV19 to TRBJ1-5; TRBD1 matches 9 bases. The CDR3 sequence is 16 residues long. Germline CDR1 is LNHDA and CDR2 is SQIVND (reference sequence). The V gene end was trimmed by 7 bases and the J gene end by 1 base; junction bases not matched to a gene: 8. The CDR3 loop is CASISGTGYSNQPQHF. CDR3 nucleotide sequence: TGTGCCAGTATCTCCGGGACAGGGTACAGCAATCAGCCCCAGCATTTT. Full variable domain (remainder filled in from reference TRBV19 and TRBJ1-5): DGGITQSPKYLFRKEGQNVTLSCEQNLNHDAMYWYRQDPGQGLRLIYYSQIVNDFQKGDIAEGYSVSREKKESFPLTVTSAQKNPTAFYLCASISGTGYSNQPQHFGDGTRLSIL.

The rearrangement uses TRBV5-1 and TRBJ2-7, with D maybe TRBD1 (6 bases). Germline V gene sequence: CDR1 SGHRS, CDR2 YFSETQ. V lost 4 bases and J 5 bases, leaving 22 bases between the germline ends. The CDR3 contains 16 residues. The CDR3 loop reads CASSLGLGQGLNEQYF. Here the CDR3 DNA reads TGCGCCAGCAGCCTGGGGTTGGGTCAGGGGCTGAACGAGCAGTACTTC.

V gene TRBV28 combines with J gene TRBJ2-2; D is ambiguous. Germline CDR1 reads MDHEN; CDR2 reads SYDVKM. This CDR3 contains 13 residues. V lost 2 bases, J lost 1 base, and 2 bases lay in between. CDR3 amino acids: CASSLQNTGELFF. Here the CDR3 DNA reads TGTGCCAGCAGTTTACAGAACACCGGGGAGCTGTTTTTT.

This clone has more than one count but fewer than ten. The chain recombines TRBV7-9 with TRBJ1-2; the D is unclear. Trimming left V 2 bases short and J 6 bases short, with 7 bases between. Looked up from germline, CDR1 is SEHNR and CDR2 is FQNEAQ (reference sequence). The CDR3 runs 12 residues. The CDR3 DNA sequence: TGTGCCAGCAGCTTACAGGAGAATGGCTACACCTTC. This gives the protein CASSLQENGYTF.

This clone occurred a few times. CDR3 sequence (DNA): TGTGCCACCAGCATTACAGCGGGAGGGCCTAATGAGCAGTTCTTC. Encoded protein: CATSITAGGPNEQFF. The chain employs TRBV15 and TRBJ2-1; 10 bases are shared with TRBD2. In germline, CDR1 is LNHNV, CDR2 YYDKDF (reference sequence). With V trimmed by 4 bases and J by 7 bases, 7 bases remained unmatched. CDR3 length: 15 residues. The full variable domain, its missing parts supplied by reference TRBV15 and TRBJ2-1, is DAMVIQNPRYQVTQFGKPVTLSCSQTLNHNVMYWYQQKSSQAPKLLFHYYDKDFNNEADTPDNFQSRRPNTSFCFLDIRSPGLGDTAMYLCATSITAGGPNEQFFGPGTRLTVL.

The chain is built from TRBV5-1 and TRBJ2-1; the D gene is possibly TRBD1 (5 bases). The V gene lost 4 bases and the J gene lost 0 bases, with 11 bases spanning the gap. The CDR3 is made up of 15 amino acids. Germline V gives CDR1 SGHRS, CDR2 YFSETQ. In DNA, the CDR3 is TGCGCCAGCAGCCCAGGACAAACCTCCTACAATGAGCAGTTCTTC. Translating it yields CASSPGQTSYNEQFF.

The chain combines TRBV25-1 with TRBJ1-1, with D possibly TRBD1 on 5 matching bases. Trimming pared 5 bases from V and 4 bases from J, leaving 17 bases between. The germline gives CDR1 MGHDK, CDR2 SYGVNS. The CDR3 sequence is 15 residues long. In nucleotides, the CDR3 is TGTGCCAGCAGTCTTTACCAGGGTAGTGTCACTGAAGCTTTCTTT. Translating it yields CASSLYQGSVTEAFF.